Presented here are 22 T cell receptor beta chains from one specimen sequenced in a study of shared clonotypes between healthy human individuals. Only in-frame clones appear in the TCRdb table, and some are missing; sequencing was by immunoSEQ multiplex PCR. This sample has about 2.3 million clones; less than 95% occur once, and the top ten carry more than 0.35%. Sequencing was done on a sample of naive CD4+ T cells from PBMCs. This sample's subset: CD45RA+ positively selected. These receptors came from a man aged 18-30 years in good health. Some clones in this sample may be carry-over from other donors' samples.

J is TRBJ2-6 and V is TRBV28, with a weak D call TRBD2 (6 bases). Trimming removed 4 bases at V and 4 bases at J, with 14 bases between. The CDR3 is 16 amino acids. The germline CDR1 and CDR2 sequences are MDHEN and SYDVKM. CDR3 nucleotides: TGTGCCAGCAGTTCTCTGGGGGGAACCGGGGCCAACGTCCTGACTTTC. This translates into CASSSLGGTGANVLTF.

The chain combines TRBV14 with TRBJ1-3; a weak D match, TRBD1 (5 bases). CDR3 length equals 14 residues. Looked up from germline, CDR1 is SGHDN and CDR2 is FVKESK. V was pared by 8 bases and J by 11 bases, with 22 bases between. The CDR3 region is CASRTRAGVGAIYF. The CDR3 DNA reads as TGTGCCAGCCGAACCAGGGCGGGAGTTGGAGCCATATATTTT.

This rearrangement joins TRBV5-1 to TRBJ2-1; D might be TRBD2 (6 bases). Germline CDR1 and CDR2: SGHRS and YFSETQ. This CDR3 region has 15 residues. V was clipped by 4 bases and J by 4 bases, with 15 bases between them. The CDR3 coding sequence is TGCGCCAGCAGCCCAGCTAGCGAGACGTACAATGAGCAGTTCTTC. Translated: CASSPASETYNEQFF.

V gene TRBV5-1 combines with J gene TRBJ2-3; either TRBD1 or TRBD2 may fit D (6 bases each). CDR3 length: 14 amino acids. Deletions cut 5 bases from V and 0 bases from J, with 10 bases between. The germline CDR1 and CDR2 sequences are SGHRS and YFSETQ. Here the CDR3 DNA reads TGCGCCAGCAGATGGGGGGCTAGCACAGATACGCAGTATTTT. As protein: CASRWGASTDTQYF.

The chain joins TRBV28 to TRBJ1-2; no definite D call. Germline CDR1 is MDHEN and CDR2 is SYDVKM. This CDR3 region has 12 residues. V was clipped by 10 bases and J by 6 bases, with 15 bases between them. CDR3 sequence (DNA): TGTGCCACCATTTCACTTACTCATGGCTACACCTTC. Residues: CATISLTHGYTF.

This clone was seen once. This chain joins TRBV18 and TRBJ1-6; possibly TRBD1 for D (5 bases). Germline lookup yields CDR1 KGHSH and CDR2 LQKENI. This CDR3 has 14 residues. Trimming stripped 3 bases from V and 12 bases from J, with 15 bases between. The DNA of the CDR3 is TGTGCCAGCTCACCGGGGGGGAGGACCGTACCCCTCCACTTT. It translates to CASSPGGRTVPLHF.

The chain employs TRBV4-3 and TRBJ2-3; D is perhaps TRBD2 (6 bases). This CDR3 is built from 16 residues. Trimming took off 0 bases at V and 6 bases at J, with 16 bases between the two ends. Germline lookup yields CDR1 LGHNA and CDR2 YSLEER. Here the CDR3 DNA reads TGCGCCAGCAGCCAAGATCCCCGGGAGTCTCCGGATACGCAGTATTTT. As protein: CASSQDPRESPDTQYF.

The chain carries TRBV5-1 and TRBJ1-1; possible D gene TRBD1, 5 bases. V dropped 4 bases and J dropped 8 bases, with 21 bases sitting between them. The CDR3 sequence is 15 residues long. Germline CDR1 reads SGHRS; CDR2 reads YFSETQ. This CDR3 reads CASSQDRRGLSEAFF. The CDR3 region has the DNA TGCGCCAGCAGCCAGGATCGCCGGGGACTCTCGGAAGCTTTCTTT.

About this clone itself: The sample contains more than one DNA sequence encoding this CDR3. V is TRBV2 and J is TRBJ2-7; 10 bases match TRBD2. Germline loops: CDR1 SNHLY, CDR2 FYNNEI. This CDR3 spans 15 amino acids. The trim removed 3 bases at V and 4 bases at J, leaving 6 bases unmatched. CDR3: CASSEEAGGGYEQYF. CDR3 nucleotides: TGTGCCAGCAGTGAGGAAGCGGGAGGGGGGTACGAGCAGTACTTC.

This rearrangement joins TRBV6-6 to TRBJ1-2; TRBD1 agrees at 7 bases. Trimming at V came to 7 bases and at J to 4 bases, leaving 9 bases not matched to a gene. CDR1 and CDR2 (germline): MNHNY, SVGAGI (reference sequence). The CDR3 runs to 14 residues. DNA of the CDR3: TGTGCCAGCAATCTTGGACAGGCACTCTATGGCTACACCTTC. Its translation: CASNLGQALYGYTF.

CDR3: CAISETYTDTQYF. The CDR3 DNA sequence: TGTGCCATCAGTGAGACTTACACAGATACGCAGTATTTT. The V call is TRBV10-3, the J call TRBJ2-3; D ambiguous. The germline gives CDR1 ENHRY, CDR2 SYGVKD. V gave up 2 bases and J gave up 2 bases, with 5 bases separating them. This CDR3 spans 13 amino acids.

The V and J genes are TRBV28 and TRBJ2-3; D gene uncertain. In germline, CDR1 is MDHEN, CDR2 SYDVKM. With 3 bases removed from V and 7 bases from J, the gap between germline ends came to 14 bases. The CDR3 covers 14 residues. The CDR3 spells CASSFPIRRNTQYF. CDR3 nucleotides: TGTGCCAGCAGTTTCCCTATTAGACGAAATACGCAGTATTTT.

The chain uses TRBV2 and TRBJ2-7, with D perhaps matching TRBD1 (5 bases). This CDR3 is 13 amino acids long. Trimming pared 5 bases from V and 2 bases from J, leaving 10 bases between. CDR1 is SNHLY and CDR2 is FYNNEI in the germline V gene. CDR3: CASSLTGTYEQYF. For the CDR3, the DNA is TGTGCCAGCAGTCTTACAGGTACCTACGAGCAGTACTTC.

For this clone: Additional DNA sequences in this sample encode the identical CDR3. The chain has TRBV9 and TRBJ1-1; possible D gene TRBD1, 6 bases. The CDR3 covers 13 residues. V lost 1 base and J lost 4, with 8 bases in between. CDR1 and CDR2 from the germline V gene are SGDLS and YYNGEE. CDR3 residues: CASSVKGGTEAFF. The CDR3 bases are TGTGCCAGCAGCGTAAAAGGGGGCACTGAAGCTTTCTTT.

This chain links TRBV11-2 with TRBJ2-5; tentative D call: TRBD1 (6 bases). The germline gives CDR1 SGHAT, CDR2 FQNNGV. The V gene lost 2 bases and the J gene lost 5 bases, with 18 bases spanning the gap. This CDR3 is built from 16 residues. CDR3 amino acids: CASSLPTGSNGETQYF. CDR3 sequence (DNA): TGTGCCAGCAGCTTACCGACAGGCTCCAACGGGGAGACCCAGTACTTC.

The gene calls are TRBV5-4 and TRBJ2-5, with unresolved D. Germline V lookup: CDR1 SGHNT, CDR2 YYREEE (reference sequence). CDR3 size: 13 residues. Trimming pared 4 bases from V and 1 base from J, leaving 8 bases between. The CDR3 region has the DNA TGTGCCAGCAGCCTATTGACCCAAGAGACCCAGTACTTC. It encodes CASSLLTQETQYF.

The V gene is TRBV7-9, the J gene TRBJ2-5; TRBD1 aligns across 7 bases. This CDR3 contains 15 residues. The germline CDR1 and CDR2 sequences are SEHNR and FQNEAQ (reference sequence). V trimming: 5 bases; J trimming: 2 bases; junction bases outside the gene matches: 8. The CDR3 loop reads CASSPTRQGQETQYF. The CDR3 DNA is TGTGCCAGCAGCCCCACCCGACAGGGACAAGAGACCCAGTACTTC.

The J gene is TRBJ2-3, the V gene TRBV30; D is ambiguous. The V end lost 0 bases, the J end lost 11 bases, and 18 bases lay between the germline ends. The CDR3 sequence is 14 residues long. Germline loops: CDR1 GTSNPN, CDR2 SVGIG (reference sequence). CDR3 sequence reads: CAWSVKTSAWGQYF. Written as DNA, the CDR3 is TGTGCCTGGAGTGTTAAGACTTCCGCATGGGGGCAGTATTTT.

In DNA form, the CDR3 reads TGTGCCAGCAGCAAGCCGGGAGGGCCAAGCCATGAGCAGTTCTTC. Its protein is CASSKPGGPSHEQFF. The V gene is TRBV7-9, the J gene TRBJ2-1, with 8 nucleotides matching TRBD2. Germline values: CDR1 SEHNR, CDR2 FQNEAQ (reference sequence). The junction had 11 bases not matched to a gene; V was cut back by 5 bases and J by 8 bases. This CDR3 contains 15 residues.

The V call is TRBV7-8, the J call TRBJ2-7; 12 positions agree with TRBD1. CDR1 is SGHVS and CDR2 is FQNEAQ in the germline V gene. The CDR3 spans 17 residues. The V segment lost 0 bases and the J segment 4 bases; nucleotides outside the gene matches: 7. CDR3 in DNA: TGTGCCAGCAGCTTAGCGGGCCGGGACAGGGGGCGGTACGAGCAGTACTTC. Translating gives CASSLAGRDRGRYEQYF.

J is TRBJ2-3 and V is TRBV9, with D possibly being TRBD1 (5 bases). V was shortened by 1 base and J by 8 bases, with 14 bases between the two germline ends. CDR3 length equals 14 residues. The germline gives CDR1 SGDLS, CDR2 YYNGEE. CDR3 sequence (DNA): TGTGCCAGCAGCGTAAAAACATCGCAGGGTACGCAGTATTTT. Its translation: CASSVKTSQGTQYF.

This clone was seen more than once but under ten times. The rearrangement joins TRBV29-1 to TRBJ1-1; 8 bases fit TRBD1. This CDR3 has 12 amino acids. The germline CDR1 and CDR2 sequences are SQVTM and ANQGSEA. The junction had 5 bases not matched to a gene; V was cut back by 7 bases and J by 4 bases. This CDR3 is CSANTGGTEAFF. CDR3 nucleotides: TGCAGCGCCAACACAGGGGGCACTGAAGCTTTCTTT.